This T cell receptor beta chain was sequenced for a study of shared T cell receptors in the human thymus (dated by TCRdb to the early 2020s). General notes on the study: The study investigated the way shared, self-reactive T-cell receptor alpha chains are produced in the human thymus.

In regard to this clone: The antigen it binds to is not known. The input lacks base qualities; no much larger clone sits a single base away.

Receptor libraries were prepared by the immunoSEQ multiplex PCR assay. The table was pulled from immuneACCESS by TCRdb, which kept in-frame rearrangements only. Such tables lose some clones; where checked, under half of the loss comes from unresolved V genes, and the rest has no known cause. The table for this sample lists 700,000 or so clones; 80% to 90% of them were counted only once. Clones ranked in the top ten supply more than 0.01% of the sample. From cysteine to phenylalanine, the CDR3 is 10 amino acids long. Of all the DNA, just the CDR3 is kept, 30 bases in frame from base 1. V and J are truncated by 6 bases and 5 bases respectively, leaving an intervening sequence of 4 bases. CDR1 and CDR2 (DFQATT, SNEGSKA) derive from the germline V gene (reference sequence). The same specimen was also included in a second study, on human thymus T cells. The second study, in turn, reports: Immunologically healthy infants undergoing open corrective cardiac surgery for congenital heart defects in Finland were used as donors. Thymus tissue was collected as surgical resects that were removed during corrective cardiac surgery. Both the thymic and the peripheral blood repertoires appeared to show biased V and J gene segment usage. According to the related research, thymic TCR repertoires were highly overlapping among unrelated individuals. The study used seven to nine infant thymus samples plus four related peripheral blood samples to characterize TCR alpha and beta repertoires. Donor ages ranged from roughly 6 to 250 days, and the cohort comprised five or six male and two female infants. Thymocytes were released mechanically from tissue and stored at -70 °C as pellets of 10-30 million cells. Genomic DNA was extracted from frozen cell pellets with a QIAsymphony instrument. Using the immunoSEQ multiplex PCR assay, the TCRB and TCRAD loci were amplified from a standardized quantity of quality-controlled genomic DNA. Amplicons spanned the V(D)J region at a length sufficient to cover the CDR3 and identify V and J genes. The amplicons were sequenced on an Illumina platform via the commercial immunoSEQ service. Primer bias and sequencing errors were corrected using previously described methods, and TCRAD and TCRB definitions followed the IMGT database. Analysis of the repertoires was done with immunoSEQ Analyzer 3.0 and VDJTools and included basic statistics, V/J segment usage, diversity estimates, rarefaction and pairwise overlap. Chao1, ChaoE, Efron-Thisted, Shannon and inverse Simpson indices were used to estimate diversity, which was also estimated on datasets down-sampled to the smallest sample. Repertoire overlap was assessed by strict matching of CDR3 nucleotide sequence, V gene and J gene, and clustering was done by Jaccard-based multidimensional scaling. Thymus samples yielded on average roughly 810,000 unique TCRB clonotypes, compared with about 80,000 from blood samples.

The chain was built from TRBV20-1 and TRBJ1-4; there is no confident call for the D gene. Sequencing input: thymocytes. This receptor was taken from a girl under three years old with a congenital heart defect. Donor details come from another sample of the same person, matched by shared clones. The CDR3 amino acid sequence is: CSALNEKLFF. The DNA reads TGCAGTGCCTTAAATGAAAAACTGTTTTTT.